This T cell receptor (beta chain) was sequenced during a study of glioma-infiltrating T cells after dendritic cell vaccination. V was trimmed by 4 bases and J by 0 bases, leaving 13 bases between them. The CDR3 spans 15 residues. CDR1 MGHRA and CDR2 YSYEKL come from the germline V gene. The time point was: after dendritic cell vaccination, including at tumor progression/relapse. Profiled with immunoSEQ multiplex PCR; TCRdb holds only in-frame clones, not every one. This sample has around 78,000 clones, with about nine tenths found just once. The genes are TRBV4-1 and TRBJ2-7; no definite D call. This TCR derives from a human donor with glioblastoma. The sample was blood, taken after dendritic cell vaccination. The CDR3 region has the DNA TGCGCCAGCAGCCCCCAGGAAGCCCTCTCCTACGAGCAGTACTTC. It is translated as CASSPQEALSYEQYF.